The source of this TCR beta chain is a study of blood T cell repertoires in COVID-19. Study summary: T cells, B-cell-depleted T cells, or PBMCs provided the cDNA or gDNA that served as material.

Participants were aged about 18 to 100 years from some 24 US areas. This CDR3 spans 11 amino acids. The germline V gene has CDR1 KGHDR and CDR2 SFDVKD. The V gene lost 6 bases and the J gene lost 4 bases, with 3 bases spanning the gap. The authors' processing: Estimated nucleated cell counts came from reference gene primer amplification. The protocol was immunoSEQ multiplex PCR, while the TCRdb copy is restricted to in-frame clones and leaves out a portion. Clone size and the V and J calls come from that table; the DNA yielded D and trimming. The sample lists roughly 250,000 clones, approximately 83% occurring once.

The sequence came from a middle-aged woman who had been exposed to COVID-19. Material: PBMCs or T cells enriched from blood (not recorded which). This chain joins TRBV24-1 and TRBJ1-3; D unclear. CDR3 DNA sequence: TGTGCCACCAGTCTGGGAAACACCATATATTTT. This encodes CATSLGNTIYF.